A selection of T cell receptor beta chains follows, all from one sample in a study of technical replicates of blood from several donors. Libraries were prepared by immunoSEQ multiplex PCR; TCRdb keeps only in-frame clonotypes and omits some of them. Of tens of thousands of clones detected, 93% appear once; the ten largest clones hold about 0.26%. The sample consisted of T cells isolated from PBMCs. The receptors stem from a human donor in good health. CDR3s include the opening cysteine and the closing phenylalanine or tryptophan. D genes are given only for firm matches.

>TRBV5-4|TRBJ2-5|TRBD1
CASSAPGTGLKASASETQYF
TGTGCCAGCAGCGCCCCGGGGACAGGGCTGAAGGCTAGCGCTTCGGAGACCCAGTACTTC
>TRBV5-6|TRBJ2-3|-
CASSQRETDTQYF
TGTGCCAGCAGCCAAAGGGAGACAGATACGCAGTATTTT
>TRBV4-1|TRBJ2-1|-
CASSQDLNEQFF
TGCGCCAGCAGCCAAGATCTCAATGAGCAGTTCTTC
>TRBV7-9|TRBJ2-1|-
CATSPEGHEQFF
TGTGCCACCAGCCCGGAGGGACATGAGCAGTTCTTC
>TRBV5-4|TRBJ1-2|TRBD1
CASSRPTGGASGYTF
TGTGCCAGCAGCCGACCGACAGGGGGCGCATCTGGCTACACCTTC
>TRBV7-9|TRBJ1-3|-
CASSLHGADTIYF
TGTGCCAGCAGCTTACATGGGGCAGACACCATATATTTT
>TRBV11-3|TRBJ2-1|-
CASSPRETRETNHNEQFF
TGTGCCAGCAGCCCACGGGAAACACGGGAAACCAACCACAATGAGCAGTTCTTC
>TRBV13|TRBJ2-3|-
CASSLRDTQYF
TGTGCCAGCAGCTTGCGAGATACGCAGTATTTT
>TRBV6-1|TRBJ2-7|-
CASSESQTNYEQYF
TGTGCCAGCAGTGAAAGTCAGACTAACTACGAGCAGTACTTC
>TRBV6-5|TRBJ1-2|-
CASSYNRPYGYTF
TGTGCCAGCAGTTACAACAGGCCTTATGGCTACACCTTC
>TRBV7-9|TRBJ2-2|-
CASSTTRAGTNTGELFF
TGTGCCAGCAGCACCACCCGCGCGGGAACGAACACCGGGGAGCTGTTTTTT
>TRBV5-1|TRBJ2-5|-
CASSSTPGEWETQYF
TGCGCCAGCAGCTCCACCCCAGGGGAGTGGGAGACCCAGTACTTC
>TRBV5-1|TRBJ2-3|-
CASTPLGGTDTQYF
TGCGCCAGCACGCCGCTCGGGGGTACAGATACGCAGTATTTT
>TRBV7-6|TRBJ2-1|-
CASSLAVNEQFF
TGTGCCAGCAGCTTAGCCGTCAATGAGCAGTTCTTC
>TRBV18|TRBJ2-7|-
CASSSGRYEQYF
TGTGCCAGCTCATCAGGCAGATACGAGCAGTACTTC
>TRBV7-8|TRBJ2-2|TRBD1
CASSLGQGAGTGELFF
TGTGCCAGCAGCCTGGGACAGGGGGCTGGCACCGGGGAGCTGTTTTTT